Listed below are T cell receptor beta chains from one sample, sequenced in a study of T cell responses to AZD1222 COVID-19 vaccine. Produced via immunoSEQ multiplex PCR; TCRdb's table is partial and in-frame only. The table has 170,000 or so clones, around 90% seen once. The material was peripheral blood, obtained 28 days after the second AZD1222 dose. These receptor sequences come from an adult who received the AZD1222 COVID-19 vaccine. CDR3s include the opening cysteine and the closing phenylalanine or tryptophan. The D gene is left open where the match is weak. Size is omitted from some rows. Given values are once, few, many or a class for expanded clones.

V gene	J gene	CDR3 length	D gene	clone size	CDR3 protein	CDR3 DNA
TRBV5-5	TRBJ2-7	16	-	-	CASSSGRALPLYEQYF	TGTGCCAGCAGCTCGGGACGAGCCTTGCCCCTCTACGAGCAGTACTTC
TRBV12-1	TRBJ2-7	16	-	-	CASSWNRGGSSYEQYF	TGTGCCAGCAGTTGGAACAGGGGTGGGAGCTCCTACGAGCAGTACTTC
TRBV11-2	TRBJ1-5	15	-	-	CASSLERTVDQPQHF	TGTGCCAGCAGCTTAGAGAGGACAGTGGACCAGCCCCAGCATTTT
TRBV7-8	TRBJ1-5	15	-	-	CASSFGPNSNQPQHF	TGTGCCAGCAGCTTCGGGCCTAATAGCAATCAGCCCCAGCATTTT
TRBV5-4	TRBJ2-2	14	-	-	CASSLEANTGELFF	TGTGCCAGCAGCTTGGAAGCGAACACCGGGGAGCTGTTTTTT
TRBV29-1	TRBJ1-2	13	TRBD1	-	CSVDVTGNYGYTF	TGCAGCGTTGATGTGACAGGGAACTATGGCTACACCTTC
TRBV9	TRBJ2-1	15	-	-	CASSAYDRSYNEQFF	TGTGCCAGCAGCGCTTACGACAGATCCTACAATGAGCAGTTCTTC
TRBV9	TRBJ1-4	15	TRBD1	many	CASSPGTGGNEKLFF	TGTGCCAGCAGCCCCGGGACAGGGGGAAATGAAAAACTGTTTTTT
TRBV16	TRBJ1-2	13	-	once	CASSVQGGYGYTF	TGTGCCAGCAGCGTACAGGGCGGCTATGGCTACACCTTC
TRBV5-1	TRBJ2-3	14	TRBD1	-	CASSRDRSTDTQYF	TGCGCCAGCAGTCGGGACAGGAGCACAGATACGCAGTATTTT